Each of the 27 T cell receptor beta chains below was sequenced from the same sample in a study of blood T cell repertoires in COVID-19. Sequencing used immunoSEQ multiplex PCR; TCRdb keeps in-frame clones, though not all of them. Of some 45,000 clones listed, approximately 88% were seen once; the top ten hold over 9.5%. The specimen sequenced was peripheral blood. These receptors were taken from a human donor with active COVID-19. The donor label of this sample is uncertain.

The chain recombines TRBV3-1 (or the pseudogene TRBV3-2) with TRBJ2-1; 10 bases agree with TRBD2. Trimming cost V 0 bases and J 9 bases; bases outside gene matches: 8. CDR3 length: 16 residues. Germline-derived CDR1 and CDR2 are LGHDT and YNNKEL (reference sequence). The CDR3 loop is CASSQERLAGEGEQFF. CDR3 in DNA: TGTGCCAGCAGCCAAGAAAGGCTAGCGGGAGAAGGTGAGCAGTTCTTC.

This clone was seen a handful of times. The V call is TRBV7-2, the J call TRBJ2-3; 14 bases match TRBD2. In germline, CDR1 is SGHTA, CDR2 FQGNSA. Trimming took 5 bases from V and 6 from J; bases not matched to a gene: 10. The CDR3 has 17 amino acids. CDR3 bases: TGTGCCAGCAGCCCTCGTGGACTAGCGGGGGGATGGGATACGCAGTATTTT. Protein product: CASSPRGLAGGWDTQYF.

This clone was picked up a small number of times. The rearrangement links TRBV7-9 to TRBJ1-6; D is possibly TRBD1 (5 bases). The V end lost 3 bases, the J end lost 7 bases, and 7 bases lay between the germline ends. The germline gives CDR1 SEHNR, CDR2 FQNEAQ (reference sequence). The CDR3 covers 13 residues. CDR3 DNA sequence: TGTGCCAGCAGCTTGACAGACAATTCACCCCTCCACTTT. This codes for CASSLTDNSPLHF.

The DNA of the CDR3 is TGTGCCAGCAGCTCCGGGACAGTCCGGGAGACCCAGTACTTC. Amino acid sequence: CASSSGTVRETQYF. The chain is built from TRBV6-5 and TRBJ2-5; TRBD1 aligns across 7 bases. The CDR3 length is 14 residues. Per the germline V gene, CDR1 is MNHEY and CDR2 is SVGAGI. Germline trimming cut 6 bases from V and 5 bases from J; bases unmatched to any gene: 9.

The J gene is TRBJ1-5, the V gene TRBV7-2; D is unresolved. CDR3 length: 13 amino acids. Germline V gives CDR1 SGHTA, CDR2 FQGNSA. V lost 5 bases to trimming and J lost 5 bases, with 10 bases between them. For the CDR3, the DNA is TGTGCCAGCAGCGAAGACATGTATCAGCCCCAGCATTTT. It is translated as CASSEDMYQPQHF.

The rearrangement links TRBV11-1 to TRBJ2-4; a weak D match, TRBD2 (6 bases). The CDR3 is 14 residues long. The germline V gene has CDR1 SGHAT and CDR2 FQDESV (reference sequence). V gave up 5 bases and J gave up 0 bases, with 8 bases separating them. CDR3 loop: CASSTGLAKNIQYF. DNA of the CDR3: TGTGCCAGCAGCACGGGACTAGCCAAAAACATTCAGTACTTC.

This chain uses TRBV11-2 with TRBJ2-3, with D possibly TRBD1 on 5 matching bases. Trimming removed 3 bases from V and 3 bases from J, with 13 bases in between. CDR3 size: 15 residues. Germline lookup yields CDR1 SGHAT and CDR2 FQNNGV. This CDR3 is CASSFSGPTTDTQYF. The DNA of the CDR3 is TGTGCCAGCAGCTTTTCAGGGCCCACAACAGATACGCAGTATTTT.

The genes are TRBV6-6 and TRBJ2-5; D is perhaps TRBD2 (5 bases). The CDR3 covers 15 residues. Germline loops: CDR1 MNHNY, CDR2 SVGAGI (reference sequence). The V end was cut by 0 bases, the J end by 5 bases, with 13 bases between. The CDR3 loop reads CASSYSSGSDETQYF. CDR3 coding DNA: TGTGCCAGCAGTTACTCATCGGGGTCGGACGAGACCCAGTACTTC.

The chain joins TRBV18 to TRBJ2-1, with TRBD2 identical over 11 bases. With V trimmed by 7 bases and J by 2 bases, 7 bases remained unmatched. The CDR3 sequence is 16 residues long. Germline loops: CDR1 KGHSH, CDR2 LQKENI. As DNA, the CDR3 is TGTGCCAGCTGGCCACTAGCGGGGGTACCCTACAATGAGCAGTTCTTC. Protein product: CASWPLAGVPYNEQFF.

J is TRBJ2-5 and V is TRBV30; D perhaps matches TRBD2 (6 bases). CDR1 is GTSNPN, CDR2 SVGIG, per germline (reference sequence). The CDR3 is 12 amino acids. The V end was cut by 3 bases, the J end by 5 bases, with 10 bases between. The CDR3 region has the DNA TGTGCCTGGAGGGGAAGCGGGGAGACCCAGTACTTC. This translates into CAWRGSGETQYF.

The chain has TRBV5-4 and TRBJ1-4, with D possibly TRBD1 on 6 matching bases. Germline assignment: CDR1 SGHNT and CDR2 YYREEE (reference sequence). Trimming shortened V by 0 bases and J by 7 bases, and 7 bases separated the two germline ends. The length of the CDR3 is 13 residues. CDR3 sequence: CASSLAGAEKLFF. CDR3 in DNA: TGTGCCAGCAGCTTGGCAGGGGCTGAAAAACTGTTTTTT.

The chain uses TRBV27 and TRBJ2-7; TRBD1 aligns across 9 bases. Germline V gene data show CDR1 as MNHEY and CDR2 as SMNVEV (reference sequence). J lost 3 bases, V lost 10 bases, and 16 bases had no gene match. The CDR3 is made up of 16 amino acids. The CDR3 reads CATRGRGTGPGYEQYF. The CDR3 coding sequence is TGTGCCACCAGGGGGCGAGGGACAGGGCCTGGCTACGAGCAGTACTTC.

The chain links TRBV10-3 to TRBJ2-2, with 8 bases fitting TRBD2. The junction had 9 bases not matched to a gene; V was cut back by 0 bases and J by 0 bases. The germline V gene encodes CDR1 ENHRY and CDR2 SYGVKD. This CDR3 contains 19 residues. CDR3 in amino acids: CAISESNLAGSANTGELFF. In nucleotides, the CDR3 is TGTGCCATCAGTGAGTCCAACTTAGCGGGGAGTGCGAACACCGGGGAGCTGTTTTTT.

The table lists this clone with a count of one. This chain's CDR3 is CAWRVFDRNTGELFF. CDR3 coding DNA: TGTGCCTGGAGGGTCTTTGACAGGAACACCGGGGAGCTGTTTTTT. The chain couples TRBV30 to TRBJ2-2; possible D gene TRBD1, 5 bases. The CDR3 spans 15 residues. CDR1 and CDR2 from the germline V gene are GTSNPN and SVGIG (reference sequence). The ends were cut back, 3 bases at V and 1 base at J, with 12 bases in the middle.

The J gene is TRBJ2-2, the V gene TRBV5-1, with 7 bases fitting TRBD2. Trimming removed 1 base from V and 8 bases from J; junction bases left unmatched: 5. The CDR3 has 14 residues. Germline CDR1 reads SGHRS; CDR2 reads YFSETQ. CDR3 protein: CASSLMRGGGELFF. CDR3 DNA sequence: TGCGCCAGCAGCTTGATGCGCGGGGGTGGGGAGCTGTTTTTT.

V is TRBV5-1 and J is TRBJ1-4, with no clear D. Per the germline V gene, CDR1 is SGHRS and CDR2 is YFSETQ. V lost 2 bases and J lost 4, with 12 bases in between. The CDR3 spans 15 residues. CDR3 protein: CASSFEDLRNEKLFF. The CDR3 DNA sequence: TGCGCCAGCAGCTTCGAGGATTTGCGTAATGAAAAACTGTTTTTT. Full variable domain (missing parts from reference TRBV5-1 and TRBJ1-4): KAGVTQTPRYLIKTRGQQVTLSCSPISGHRSVSWYQQTPGQGLQFLFEYFSETQRNKGNFPGRFSGRQFSNSRSEMNVSTLELGDSALYLCASSFEDLRNEKLFFGSGTQLSVL.

The V gene is TRBV6-6, the J gene TRBJ2-1, with D unclear. The V end was cut by 6 bases, the J end by 6 bases, with 6 bases between. Germline V lookup: CDR1 MNHNY, CDR2 SVGAGI (reference sequence). The CDR3 covers 11 residues. The CDR3 DNA reads as TGTGCCAGCAGATCTTTCAATGAGCAGTTCTTC. Protein product: CASRSFNEQFF.

The chain has TRBV18 and TRBJ2-5; a weak D match, TRBD1 (6 bases). Trimming removed 1 base at V and 1 base at J, with 7 bases between. The CDR3 is 14 residues long. Germline V gives CDR1 KGHSH, CDR2 LQKENI. For the CDR3, the DNA is TGTGCCAGCTCACCACAAGGGGGCCAAGAGACCCAGTACTTC. This sequence encodes CASSPQGGQETQYF.

The chain recombines TRBV7-3 with TRBJ2-1; 8 nucleotides match TRBD1. Germline CDR1 SGHTA, CDR2 FQGTGA. J was trimmed by 7 bases and V by 5 bases; bases with no gene match: 7. The CDR3 has 14 residues. The CDR3 DNA follows: TGTGCCAGCAGCCCAGCGGACAGGGAAAATGAGCAGTTCTTC. This translates into CASSPADRENEQFF. Full variable domain (missing parts from reference TRBV7-3 and TRBJ2-1): GAGVSQTPSNKVTEKGKYVELRCDPISGHTALYWYRQSLGQGPEFLIYFQGTGAADDSGLPNDRFFAVRPEGSVSTLKIQRTERGDSAVYLCASSPADRENEQFFGPGTRLTVL.

In this sample, this clone turned up a few times. The chain couples TRBV4-1 to TRBJ2-7; TRBD1 is a possible D gene (5 bases). This CDR3 has 13 residues. Trimming left V 4 bases short and J 2 bases short, with 9 bases between. CDR1 and CDR2 (germline): MGHRA, YSYEKL. CDR3 residues: CASSLRQTYEQYF. The CDR3 nucleotides read TGCGCCAGCAGCCTCCGACAGACCTACGAGCAGTACTTC.

The J gene is TRBJ2-3, the V gene TRBV29-1, with D possibly TRBD1 on 5 matching bases. This CDR3 region has 13 residues. With 6 bases removed from V and 2 bases from J, the gap between germline ends came to 12 bases. Germline V CDR1 and CDR2: SQVTM, ANQGSEA. Here the CDR3 reads CSVATGPTDTQYF. Here the CDR3 DNA reads TGCAGCGTCGCTACAGGCCCCACAGATACGCAGTATTTT.

The chain recombines TRBV27 with TRBJ2-7, with 8 bases fitting TRBD2. The CDR3 runs 19 residues. Germline-derived CDR1 and CDR2 are MNHEY and SMNVEV (reference sequence). V trimming: 6 bases; J trimming: 3 bases; junction bases outside the gene matches: 22. CDR3 loop: CASSPKEVSGSSLYYEQYF. CDR3 DNA sequence: TGTGCCAGCAGCCCCAAAGAGGTCAGCGGGAGCTCCCTCTACTACGAGCAGTACTTC.

V usage is TRBV10-1 and J usage is TRBJ1-1; no clear D gene. The germline V gene has CDR1 WNHNN and CDR2 SYGVQD (reference sequence). V was cut by 3 bases and J by 4 bases, with 9 bases left in between. The CDR3 extends over 13 amino acids. The CDR3, as DNA: TGCGCCAGCAGTGACAGTGAGGGCACTGAAGCTTTCTTT. Translating it yields CASSDSEGTEAFF.

The chain couples TRBV11-2 to TRBJ2-7; tentative D call: TRBD1 (5 bases). The V gene lost 0 bases and the J gene lost 4 bases, with 10 bases spanning the gap. Germline V gene data show CDR1 as SGHAT and CDR2 as FQNNGV. This CDR3 contains 14 residues. The DNA for the CDR3 is TGTGCCAGCAGCTTAGATCTGACAGCGTACGAGCAGTACTTC. As protein: CASSLDLTAYEQYF.

A word on this clone: In the same sample, other DNA sequences code for this CDR3. The gene calls are TRBV5-4 and TRBJ2-3; D is unresolved. The CDR3 is made up of 12 amino acids. From germline, CDR1 is SGHNT and CDR2 YYREEE (reference sequence). V was trimmed by 3 bases and J by 0 bases, leaving 2 bases between them. CDR3: CASSSSTDTQYF. The CDR3, as DNA: TGTGCCAGCAGCTCAAGCACAGATACGCAGTATTTT. The variable domain in full, completed from reference TRBV5-4 and TRBJ2-3, reads ETGVTQSPTHLIKTRGQQVTLRCSSQSGHNTVSWYQQALGQGPQFIFQYYREEENGRGNFPPRFSGLQFPNYSSELNVNALELDDSALYLCASSSSTDTQYFGPGTRLTVL.

V and J are TRBV19 and TRBJ2-3, with TRBD2 matching 13 bases. CDR1 LNHDA and CDR2 SQIVND come from the germline V gene (reference sequence). The CDR3 runs to 17 residues. V lost 6 bases and J lost 1; bases outside the gene matches: 7. CDR3 in DNA: TGTGCCAGTAGAAGACTAGCGGGGGGCAGGGGCACAGATACGCAGTATTTT. This translates into CASRRLAGGRGTDTQYF.

This chain joins TRBV6-1 and TRBJ2-2; 7 bases line up with TRBD1. Germline assignment: CDR1 MNHNS and CDR2 SASEGT. This CDR3 is 13 amino acids long. The V and J ends lost 3 bases and 15 bases, in that order; junction bases with no gene match: 10. The CDR3 nucleotides are TGTGCCAGCAGTGACGGACAGGCAGCTTGGGTGTTTTTT. Protein sequence: CASSDGQAAWVFF.